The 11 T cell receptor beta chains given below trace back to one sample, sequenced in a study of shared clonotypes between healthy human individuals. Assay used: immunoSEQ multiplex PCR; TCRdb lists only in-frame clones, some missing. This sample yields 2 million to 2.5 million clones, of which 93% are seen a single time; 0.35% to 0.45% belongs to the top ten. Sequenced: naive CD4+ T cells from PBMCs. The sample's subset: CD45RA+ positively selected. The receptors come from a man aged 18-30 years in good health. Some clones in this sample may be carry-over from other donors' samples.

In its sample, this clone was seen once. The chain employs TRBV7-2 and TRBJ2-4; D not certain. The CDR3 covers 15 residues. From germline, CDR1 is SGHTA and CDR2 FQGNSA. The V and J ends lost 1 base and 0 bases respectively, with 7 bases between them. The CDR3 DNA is TGTGCCAGCAGCTTAGAGCGCATAGCCAAAAACATTCAGTACTTC. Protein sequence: CASSLERIAKNIQYF.

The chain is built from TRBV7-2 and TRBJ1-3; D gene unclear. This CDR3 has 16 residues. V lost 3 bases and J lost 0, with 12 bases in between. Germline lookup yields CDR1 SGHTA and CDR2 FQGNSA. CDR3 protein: CASSFGPAYSGNTIYF. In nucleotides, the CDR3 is TGTGCCAGCAGCTTCGGTCCCGCTTACTCTGGAAACACCATATATTTT.

As DNA, the CDR3 is TGTGCCAGCAGTTTACACCTGGGGGTCGTTCATGGCTACACCTTC. It yields the protein CASSLHLGVVHGYTF. The chain carries TRBV28 and TRBJ1-2, with D perhaps TRBD1 (5 bases). The CDR3 contains 15 residues. Germline CDR1 reads MDHEN; CDR2 reads SYDVKM. The V and J ends lost 2 bases and 6 bases respectively, with 16 bases between them.

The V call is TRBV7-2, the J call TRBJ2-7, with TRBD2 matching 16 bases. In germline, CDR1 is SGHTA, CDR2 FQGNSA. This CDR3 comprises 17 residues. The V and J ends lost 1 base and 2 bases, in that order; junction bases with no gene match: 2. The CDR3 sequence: CASSLVGLAGGAYEQYF. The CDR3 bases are TGTGCCAGCAGCTTAGTGGGACTAGCGGGAGGGGCCTACGAGCAGTACTTC.

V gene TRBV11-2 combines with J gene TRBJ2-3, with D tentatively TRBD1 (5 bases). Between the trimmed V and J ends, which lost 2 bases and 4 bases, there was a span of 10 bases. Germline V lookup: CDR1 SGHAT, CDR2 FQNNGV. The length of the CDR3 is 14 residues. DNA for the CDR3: TGTGCCAGCAGCTTATTCCAGGGCCCAGATACGCAGTATTTT. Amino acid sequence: CASSLFQGPDTQYF.

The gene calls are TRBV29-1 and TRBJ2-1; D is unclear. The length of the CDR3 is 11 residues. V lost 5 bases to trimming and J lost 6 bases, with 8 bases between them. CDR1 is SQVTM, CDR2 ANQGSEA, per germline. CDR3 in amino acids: CSVRIFNEQFF. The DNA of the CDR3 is TGCAGCGTTCGGATATTCAATGAGCAGTTCTTC.

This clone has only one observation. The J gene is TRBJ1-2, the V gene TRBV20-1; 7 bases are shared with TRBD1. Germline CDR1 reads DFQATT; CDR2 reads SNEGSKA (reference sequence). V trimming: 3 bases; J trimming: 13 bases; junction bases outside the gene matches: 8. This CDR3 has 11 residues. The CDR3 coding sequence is TGCAGTGCTAGTTCCAGGGGGGTGTCCACCTTC. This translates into CSASSRGVSTF.

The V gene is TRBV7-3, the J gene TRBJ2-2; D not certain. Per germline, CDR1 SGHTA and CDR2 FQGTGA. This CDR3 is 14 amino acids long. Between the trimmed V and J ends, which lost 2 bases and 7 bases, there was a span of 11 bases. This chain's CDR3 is CASSLLSGNGELFF. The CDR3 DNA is TGTGCCAGCAGCTTACTCTCCGGAAACGGGGAGCTGTTTTTT.

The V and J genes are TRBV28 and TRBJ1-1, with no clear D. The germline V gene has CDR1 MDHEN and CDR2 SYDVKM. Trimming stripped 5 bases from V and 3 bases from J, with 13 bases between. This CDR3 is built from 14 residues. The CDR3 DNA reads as TGTGCCAGCAGTCGTCACCTACGGGACACTGAAGCTTTCTTT. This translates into CASSRHLRDTEAFF.

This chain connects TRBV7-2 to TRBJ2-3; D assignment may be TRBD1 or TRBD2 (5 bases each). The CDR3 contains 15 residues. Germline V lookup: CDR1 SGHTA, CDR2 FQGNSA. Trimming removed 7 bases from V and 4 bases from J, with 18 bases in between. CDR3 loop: CASMRPGRRADTQYF. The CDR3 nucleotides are TGTGCCAGCATGAGACCAGGGAGACGGGCAGATACGCAGTATTTT.

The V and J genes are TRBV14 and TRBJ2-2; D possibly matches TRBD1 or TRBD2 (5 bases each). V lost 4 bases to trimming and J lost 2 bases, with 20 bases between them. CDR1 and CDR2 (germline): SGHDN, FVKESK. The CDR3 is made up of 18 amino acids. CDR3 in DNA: TGTGCCAGCAGCCCACTGGCAGGCCGAGGGGCTAACACCGGGGAGCTGTTTTTT. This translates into CASSPLAGRGANTGELFF.